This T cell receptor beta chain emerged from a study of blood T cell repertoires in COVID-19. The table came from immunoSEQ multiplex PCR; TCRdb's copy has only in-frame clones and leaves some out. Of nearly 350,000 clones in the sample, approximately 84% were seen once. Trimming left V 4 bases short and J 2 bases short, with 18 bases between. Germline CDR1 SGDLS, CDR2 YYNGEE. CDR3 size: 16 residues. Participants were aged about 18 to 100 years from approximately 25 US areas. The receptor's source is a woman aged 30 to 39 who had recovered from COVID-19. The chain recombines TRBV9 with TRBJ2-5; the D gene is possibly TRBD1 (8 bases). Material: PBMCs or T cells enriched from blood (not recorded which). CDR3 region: CASSKNRGGLQETQYF. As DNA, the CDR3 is TGTGCCAGCAGCAAGAACAGGGGGGGTCTTCAAGAGACCCAGTACTTC.